The rows below give T cell receptor beta chains drawn from one sample of a study of Graves' ophthalmopathy and Graves' hyperthyroidism. MiXCR was run by TCRdb on the multiplex PCR reads, yielding one entry per CDR3 protein. The table records almost 750,000 distinct CDR3 sequences, 35% to 50% of them present only once. The material sequenced was peripheral blood. The receptors were gathered from an adult man with Graves' ophthalmopathy. Both conserved end residues are part of each CDR3. D genes are given only for firm matches. Not all rows give a size; the values are once, few, many and, for expanded clones, a class.

TRBV7-9	NA	TRBJ2-6	few	TGTGCCAGCACCGGAACCTCTGGGGCCAACGTCCTGACTTTC	CASTGTSGANVLTF
TRBV25-1	TRBD1	TRBJ2-2	few	TGTGCCAGCAGTTACTCCCGGACAGGGCGGAACACCGGGGAGCTGTTTTTT	CASSYSRTGRNTGELFF
TRBV7-3	NA	TRBJ1-1	NA	TGTGCCAGCATCCTAAGGACTGAAGCTTTCTTT	CASILRTEAFF
TRBV12-3/TRBV12-4	NA	TRBJ1-2	many	TGTGCCAGCAGTGACTATCAGGGGAATGGCTACACCTTC	CASSDYQGNGYTF
TRBV20-1	TRBD1	TRBJ1-5	few	TGCACCGCCGGGACAGGAGATAATCAGCCCCAGCATTTT	CTAGTGDNQPQHF
TRBV19	NA	TRBJ1-1	NA	TGTGCCAGCAGCCGTAGGGGGTCAGGGGTGACTGAAGCTTTCTTT	CASSRRGSGVTEAFF
TRBV7-9	NA	TRBJ2-1	NA	TGTGCCAGCACCGTTGTGGAGGGGGGCTTCGATGAGCAGTTCTTC	CASTVVEGGFDEQFF
TRBV27	TRBD1	TRBJ1-1	few	TGTGCCAGCGGAGAAGACAGGGTAAACACTGAAGCTTTCTTT	CASGEDRVNTEAFF
TRBV14	NA	TRBJ1-1	NA	TGTGCCAGCAGCCAGCGAGGACATATGAACACTGAAGCTTTCTTT	CASSQRGHMNTEAFF
TRBV2	NA	TRBJ1-5	NA	TGTGCCAGCGTAAACAGGGAACAGCCCCAGCATTTT	CASVNREQPQHF
TRBV7-9	NA	TRBJ2-7	few	TGTGCCAGCAGCTTACGCGGGGAACCCCTCGAGCAGTACTTC	CASSLRGEPLEQYF
TRBV2	NA	TRBJ1-2	few	TGTGCCAGCAGTGAGGTCGGGACAGGCTACACCTTC	CASSEVGTGYTF
TRBV14	TRBD1	TRBJ1-1	NA	TGTGCCAGCAGCCATTGGACAGGGGCCGGGGGAGCTGAAGCTTTCTTT	CASSHWTGAGGAEAFF
TRBV7-8	TRBD2	TRBJ2-5	NA	TGTGCCAGCAGCTTAGGGACTGGACGGGGACTAGGCCAAGAGACCCAGTACTTC	CASSLGTGRGLGQETQYF
TRBV2	TRBD1	TRBJ1-6	NA	TGTGCCAGCAGGGATGGACAGGGGGGTTCACCCCTCCACTTT	CASRDGQGGSPLHF
TRBV7-6	TRBD1	TRBJ2-5	NA	TGTGCCAGCAGCTTAGAGGGGACAGGGAGCGGGGTGGAGACCCAGTACTTC	CASSLEGTGSGVETQYF
TRBV12-3/TRBV12-4	NA	TRBJ1-5	few	TGTGCCAGCAGTTTCGGGGAGGGCATCCAGCCCCAGCATTTT	CASSFGEGIQPQHF
TRBV7-9	TRBD2	TRBJ2-6	NA	TGTGCCAGCAGCCAGGCGGGACTAGGGGCCTACGTCCTGACTTTC	CASSQAGLGAYVLTF
TRBV29-1	NA	TRBJ1-5	NA	TGCAGCGTTGGCGGACAGCATTTT	CSVGGQHF
TRBV10-2	NA	TRBJ1-1	once	TGTGCCTGGTCACGGACGGTGAACACTGAAGCTTTCTTT	CAWSRTVNTEAFF
TRBV2	TRBD1	TRBJ1-1	many	TGTGCCAGCGTGGGGTGGCTCACAGGGACAGAGTTGAACACTGAAGCTTTCTTT	CASVGWLTGTELNTEAFF
TRBV2	TRBD1	TRBJ1-5	many	TGTGCCAGCAGTCGGACAGGGGCCAATCAGCCCCAGCATTTT	CASSRTGANQPQHF
TRBV19	TRBD1	TRBJ1-5	many	TGTGCCACCAGAAACAGGGGTCAGCCCCAGCATTTT	CATRNRGQPQHF
TRBV29-1	NA	TRBJ2-3	NA	TGCAGCGTTGAATGGCAGAGCACAGATACGCAGTATTTT	CSVEWQSTDTQYF
TRBV7-9	NA	TRBJ2-5	NA	TGTGCCAGCAGCAGGGGCAGTACTAAAGAGACCCAGTACTTC	CASSRGSTKETQYF
TRBV2	NA	TRBJ1-2	few	TGTGCCAGCAGCCAAGATAGGGCAGCTACATATGGCTACACCTTC	CASSQDRAATYGYTF
TRBV7-9	TRBD1	TRBJ2-6	NA	TGTGCCAGCAGCTTGGCATCGGGTAGGGGACAGCCAAGCTCTGGGGCCAACGTCCTGACTTTC	CASSLASGRGQPSSGANVLTF
TRBV4-2	TRBD1	TRBJ1-2	NA	TGTGCCAGCAGCCAAGAAACAGGGGGCGCAGGCTATGGCTACACCTTC	CASSQETGGAGYGYTF
TRBV12-3/TRBV12-4	NA	TRBJ1-1	NA	TGTGCCAGCAGTTGGGGGGCGAACACTGAAGTTTTCTTT	CASSWGANTEVFF
TRBV5-4	NA	TRBJ2-7	many	TGTGCCAGCAGCTTGGCCCCGGGGACCTACGAGCAGTACTTC	CASSLAPGTYEQYF
TRBV29-1	TRBD1	TRBJ1-4	few	TGCAGCGTCGAAAAAGGGGGCCTTAATGAAAAACTGTTTTTT	CSVEKGGLNEKLFF
TRBV10-3	NA	TRBJ2-7	few	TGTGCCACCTATGACCTAGGGTCCTCCTACGAGCAGTACTTC	CATYDLGSSYEQYF
TRBV19	NA	TRBJ1-1	many	TGTGCCAGTAGTATGATGTTAGGGTATACTGAAGCTTTCTTT	CASSMMLGYTEAFF
TRBV5-5	NA	TRBJ2-6	NA	TGTGCCAGCAGCTGGAGGGGGGCCAACGTCCTGACTTTC	CASSWRGANVLTF
TRBV11-2	TRBD1	TRBJ1-5	NA	TGTGCCAGCAGCTTCCAGGGGGCCAATCAGCCCCAGCATTTT	CASSFQGANQPQHF
TRBV20-1	NA	TRBJ1-5	many	TGCAGTGCTGGGACAAACAATCAGCCCCAGCATTTT	CSAGTNNQPQHF
TRBV7-9	NA	TRBJ1-2	NA	TGTGCCAGCAGCGGTTTGGGGGTGCGTACTAACTATGGCTACACCTTC	CASSGLGVRTNYGYTF
TRBV7-9	TRBD2	TRBJ2-7	NA	TGCGCCAGCAGCCAAGATCCTCTAGCGGGGACCTACGAGCAGTACTTC	CASSQDPLAGTYEQYF
TRBV5-1	NA	TRBJ1-3	NA	TGCGCCAGCAGCTTGTCTGGGGCCGACTCTGGAAACACCATATATTTT	CASSLSGADSGNTIYF
TRBV2	NA	TRBJ1-1	many	TGTGCCAGCGATCCAGCGAACACTGAAGCTTTCTTT	CASDPANTEAFF
TRBV2	NA	TRBJ1-2	NA	TGTGCCAGCAGTGAACGGCAGGGACTAAACTATGGCTACACCTTC	CASSERQGLNYGYTF
TRBV2	NA	TRBJ2-5	NA	TGTGCCAGCAGCGAGAAGGGACAAATGGGACAAGAGACCCAGTACTTC	CASSEKGQMGQETQYF
TRBV25-1	NA	TRBJ2-3	NA	TGTGCCAGCAGTGAGGGGAATCGGGTACCTAGCACAGATACGCAGTATTTT	CASSEGNRVPSTDTQYF
TRBV2	TRBD1	TRBJ1-5	NA	TGTGCCAGCAGTTTAGGGGGACAGGGGTATCCCCAGCATTTT	CASSLGGQGYPQHF
TRBV5-1	NA	TRBJ1-1	few	TGCGCCAGCAGCTCTATTCAAGGACAGACCACTGAAGCTTTCTTT	CASSSIQGQTTEAFF
TRBV25-1	TRBD1	TRBJ1-2	NA	TGTGCCAGCAGCTCGTGGGGGGACAGAAAGAACTATGGCTACACCTTC	CASSSWGDRKNYGYTF
TRBV29-1	NA	TRBJ1-5	many	TGCAGCGTTGGAAACCGGGGTCAGCCCCAGCATTTT	CSVGNRGQPQHF
TRBV28	NA	TRBJ1-6	NA	TGTGCCAGCAGTTTACCAGGGGTTGACAATTCACCCCTCCACTTT	CASSLPGVDNSPLHF
TRBV25-1	NA	TRBJ2-2	NA	TGTGCCAGCAGCAACCGACAGTGGGAAGACAGGAACACCGGGGAGCTGTTTTTT	CASSNRQWEDRNTGELFF
TRBV11-1	NA	TRBJ2-7	NA	TGTGCCAGCAGCTCCATCAATCCGGGGCCTAAGGCCTCCTACGAGCAGTACTTC	CASSSINPGPKASYEQYF
TRBV7-3	TRBD1	TRBJ2-7	few	TGTGCCAGCAGCCGAGGCAAGGGGGCCGAGCAGTACTTC	CASSRGKGAEQYF
TRBV7-3	NA	TRBJ2-2	NA	TGTGCCAGCAGCTTAACTGGCACAGGAGGGACCGGGGAGCTGTTTTTT	CASSLTGTGGTGELFF
TRBV29-1	NA	TRBJ1-2	many	TGCAGCGTTGAAGTCAATCCCGGGACTAACTATGGCTACACCTTC	CSVEVNPGTNYGYTF
TRBV25-1	NA	TRBJ1-5	NA	TGTGCCAGCAGTTCCCGGACCCCCGCCAATCAGCCCCAGCATTTT	CASSSRTPANQPQHF
TRBV7-9	NA	TRBJ2-2	few	TGTGCCAGCAGCGCCAAATGGCTCCAGTGGGACACCGGGGAGCTGTTTTTT	CASSAKWLQWDTGELFF